This TCR beta chain was captured in a study of early T cells in non-severe SARS-CoV-2 infection. This clonotype occurred many times. The germline CDR1 and CDR2 sequences are SGHRS and YFSETQ. V lost 6 bases to trimming and J lost 3 bases, with 9 bases between them. The CDR3 spans 12 residues. TCRdb called the 5' RACE reads again in MiXCR, with one record for every CDR3 protein. The sample carries tens of thousands of distinct CDR3 sequences, about 12% recorded once. This chain uses TRBV5-1 with TRBJ1-2; D remains unclear. The sequencing input was whole blood. The TCR comes from an adult who was a healthcare worker with PCR-confirmed SARS-CoV-2 infection or an uninfected control (not recorded which). The CDR3 is CASTDLDYGYTF. CDR3 nucleotides: TGCGCCAGCACGGACTTAGACTATGGCTACACCTTC.